This TCR beta chain appears in the sequencing data of a study of post-analysis software for immune sequencing data. Findings and caveats of the study: Four to six TRBV segments were more frequent in patients than controls; TRBV5-6, TRBV5-1 and TRBV20-1 belonged to this group. With F measure, samples from one preparation batch clustered together strongly.

cDNA libraries for TCR beta contained unique molecular identifiers. TCRdb recomputed calls from the PCR reads with MiXCR, one row per CDR3 protein. The sample contains 350,000 to 450,000 distinct CDR3 sequences, about 39% of which appear only once. In its sample, this clonotype was seen a few times. Antigen: not known. The CDR3 runs to 14 residues. Germline V lookup: CDR1 SQVTM, CDR2 ANQGSEA. V shed 4 bases and J shed 11 bases, with 23 bases lying between them. The chain has TRBV29-1 and TRBJ2-5, with D perhaps TRBD2 (6 bases). Sequenced material: blood. The receptor comes from a girl between 2 and 10 years old with multiple sclerosis. This chain's CDR3 is CSVAQGTSSGEQYF. CDR3 nucleotides: TGCAGCGTTGCTCAGGGCACATCCTCGGGGGAGCAGTACTTC.